This section outlines one T cell receptor (beta chain) sequence together with its context. Antigen unknown. This specimen comes from a study of shared clonotypes between healthy human individuals. Points from the study as a whole: Clonotypes shared by all four sorted-subset donors had higher generation probabilities than non-shared clonotypes.

Looked up from germline, CDR1 is SQVTM and CDR2 is ANQGSEA. The CDR3 sequence is 14 residues long. V lost 2 bases and J lost 7; bases outside the gene matches: 7. Splitting of each subset's genomic DNA was done evenly across several immunoSEQ plates. TCRdb keeps only in-frame clones here, not all; method: immunoSEQ multiplex PCR. This sample yields about 700,000 clones, of which under 80% are seen a single time; approximately 1.8% belongs to the top ten. This TCR derives from a woman aged 25 to 45 in good health. The V and J genes are TRBV29-1 and TRBJ1-5; TRBD1 aligns across 8 bases. Material for sequencing was memory CD4+ T cells sorted from blood. The sample's subset: CD45RA-negative fraction. The DNA of the CDR3 is TGCAGCGTTGAAACGGGACAGGCAGGGCAGCCCCAGCATTTT. The encoded protein is CSVETGQAGQPQHF.